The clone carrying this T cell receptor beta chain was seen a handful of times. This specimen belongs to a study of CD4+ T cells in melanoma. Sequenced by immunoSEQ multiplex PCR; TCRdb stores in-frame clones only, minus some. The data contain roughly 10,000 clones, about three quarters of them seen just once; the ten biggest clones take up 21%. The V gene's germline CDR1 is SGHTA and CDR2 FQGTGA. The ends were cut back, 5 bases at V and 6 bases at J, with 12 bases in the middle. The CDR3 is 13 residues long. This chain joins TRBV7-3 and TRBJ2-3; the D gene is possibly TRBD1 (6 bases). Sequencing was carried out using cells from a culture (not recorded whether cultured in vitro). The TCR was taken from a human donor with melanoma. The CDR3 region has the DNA TGTGCCAGCAGCAAAAACAGGGACGATACGCAGTATTTT. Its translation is CASSKNRDDTQYF.